This T cell receptor beta chain was identified in a study of T cell changes during pregnancy in multiple sclerosis. The data were produced by immunoSEQ multiplex PCR, yet TCRdb's version contains in-frame clones alone and is incomplete. The table shows 65,000 to 85,000 clones, with approximately 90% occurring only once. Germline CDR1 is SGHRS and CDR2 is YFSETQ. Trimming took 0 bases from V and 6 from J; bases not matched to a gene: 18. The CDR3 loop spans 21 amino acids. The receptor was isolated from a female donor with multiple sclerosis, enrolled in a pregnancy study. The chain recombines TRBV5-1 with TRBJ2-1; TRBD2 aligns across 13 bases. The source was peripheral blood, collected after pregnancy. As DNA, the CDR3 is TGCGCCAGCAGCTTGGCAGGGCCAGGGGGAGAGGGACTAGCGGGGACCAATGAGCAGTTCTTC. Translated, it gives CASSLAGPGGEGLAGTNEQFF.